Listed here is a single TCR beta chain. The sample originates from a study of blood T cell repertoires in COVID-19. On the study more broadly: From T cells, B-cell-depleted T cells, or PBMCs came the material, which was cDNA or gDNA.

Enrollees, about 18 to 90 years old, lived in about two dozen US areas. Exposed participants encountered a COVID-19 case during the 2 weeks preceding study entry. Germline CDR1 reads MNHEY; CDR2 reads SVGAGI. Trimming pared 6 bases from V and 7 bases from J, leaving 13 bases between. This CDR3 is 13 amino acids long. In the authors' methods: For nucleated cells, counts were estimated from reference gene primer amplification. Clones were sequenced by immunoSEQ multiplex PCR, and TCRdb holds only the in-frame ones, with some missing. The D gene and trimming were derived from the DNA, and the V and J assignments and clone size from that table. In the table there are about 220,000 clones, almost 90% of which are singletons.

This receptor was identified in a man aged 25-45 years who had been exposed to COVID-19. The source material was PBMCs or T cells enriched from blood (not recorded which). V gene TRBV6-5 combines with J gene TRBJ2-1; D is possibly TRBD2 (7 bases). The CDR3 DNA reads TGTGCCAGCAGGCGGGGGCGAGAGAATGAGCAGTTCTTC. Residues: CASRRGRENEQFF.